This TCR beta chain was sequenced for a study of shared clonotypes between healthy human individuals (dated by TCRdb to the early 2020s). About the full investigation: A couple of women and three men aged 18 to 49 years were included in the cohort. For each donor, three plates each were used for CD4 naive and CD4 memory, two plates were used for CD8 naive, and one plate was used for CD8 memory. Blood TCR repertoires of roughly five healthy adults were deeply sequenced to estimate repertoire size and the extent of clonotype sharing between individuals. To increase sequencing depth and limit assay-specific biases, different laboratories used diverse techniques to prepare libraries and sequence TCR repertoires. Between about 0.8 and 9 billion PBMCs per donor were obtained by leukapheresis.

Summary of the overall study and its limitations: Sampling was restricted to blood, and TCR repertoires in tissues likely differ from the TCR repertoires found in blood. The small number of donors limited the genetic and exposure-history diversity represented. Estimated clonotype richness was generally larger for naive than for memory subsets. Clonotypes shared by all four sorted-subset donors showed higher generation probabilities than non-shared clonotypes. About 5% of naive CD4, 3.5% of naive CD8, 2% to 2.5% of memory CD4, and approximately 0.4% of memory CD8 clonotypes were shared across several donors. Pairwise subsampling indicated that sequencing depth was expected to affect the degree of clonotype sharing among donors. Incomplete sequencing was indicated by rarefaction of sorted-subset datasets, despite the large sequencing depth.

The CDR3, from cysteine to phenylalanine, totals 15 residues. The sequence is cut down to CDR3 DNA, 45 bases in frame from base 1. The junction shows trimming of 3 bases on V and 0 bases on J, plus 9 bases between the germline ends. CDR1 and CDR2, per the germline V gene, are SGHTA and FQGNSA. Using the deep immunoSEQ assay, multiplex PCR amplified TCR CDR3 regions from genomic DNA. Extracted genomic DNA from each cell subset was distributed evenly across all wells of several immunoSEQ 96-well plates, and each plate was treated as a replicate. For sorted subsets, about 0.2 ug genomic DNA, equal to tens of thousands of T cell genomes, was loaded into each replicate PCR. Purified libraries were quantified with a Qubit 3.0 fluorometer, sized on a Bioanalyzer 2100, and re-quantified with the KAPA Library Quantification kit. A separate single-read 150-cycle Illumina NextSeq 550 flow cell was used to sequence each immunoSEQ 96-well plate. Per the original workflow: The immunoSEQ output contained only junctional sequences without quality scores, so filtering could not match that applied to full-length reads. Sequences were annotated with PyIR, a Python wrapper for IgBLAST v1.9, and V/J genes and CDR3 were assigned using IMGT germline references. Any read was removed if the V/J assignment was weak (E-value above 1e-6), the CDR3 was missing, or the read contained stop codons, out-of-frame junctions, or ambiguous translated residues. V3J clonotypes were defined by identical inferred V gene, J gene, and CDR3 amino acid sequence. To compute the percentage overlap between repertoires, the number of shared unique clonotypes was divided by the size of the smaller repertoire. RTK rarefaction, the Chao1 estimator, and Recon v2.1 estimates of unobserved clonotypes were used to assess repertoire richness. OLGA was used to compute generation probabilities for all TCRbeta clonotypes that the gDNA method yielded from a few donors. The source is immuneACCESS, and TCRdb retained only in-frame sequences with V and J called. Part of the clones is not carried over; for the studies checked, unresolved V genes explain less than half of this, and the remainder is unexplained. The DNA was the basis for D and trimming; V, J and clone size are from that table. This sample comprises approximately 720,000 clones, about two thirds of them detected only once. Of the sample, about 1.7% is held by the ten largest clones.

Donors were healthy HIV-negative adults with no recently reported acute infections or vaccinations. All donors were Caucasian adults living in Nashville, Tennessee, USA. CD4+ T cells were enriched through magnetic negative selection, after which naive cells were positively selected on CD45RA and the remaining negative fraction served as the memory subset. Blood was obtained by leukapheresis, after which PBMCs were separated by Ficoll-Histopaque density gradient centrifugation and cryopreserved in liquid nitrogen vapor phase. Analytical flow cytometry was used to check the purity and quantity of each magnetically sorted T cell population. Each sorted fraction had its genomic DNA isolated and then quantified by UV absorbance on a Nanodrop 2000c. Concerning this clone: What this receptor recognizes is not known. No quality values exist for individual bases; no much larger clone is one base distant.

Material: memory CD4+ T cells sorted from blood. Per the publication, the cell subset or site label means: CD45RA-negative fraction. The receptor comes from a woman aged 30 to 39 in good health. Recombination connected TRBV7-2 to TRBJ2-1; the D gene assignment is ambiguous. The CDR3 protein: CASSFLRSSYNEQFF. Here is the DNA: TGTGCCAGCAGCTTTCTTCGGTCCTCCTACAATGAGCAGTTCTTC.